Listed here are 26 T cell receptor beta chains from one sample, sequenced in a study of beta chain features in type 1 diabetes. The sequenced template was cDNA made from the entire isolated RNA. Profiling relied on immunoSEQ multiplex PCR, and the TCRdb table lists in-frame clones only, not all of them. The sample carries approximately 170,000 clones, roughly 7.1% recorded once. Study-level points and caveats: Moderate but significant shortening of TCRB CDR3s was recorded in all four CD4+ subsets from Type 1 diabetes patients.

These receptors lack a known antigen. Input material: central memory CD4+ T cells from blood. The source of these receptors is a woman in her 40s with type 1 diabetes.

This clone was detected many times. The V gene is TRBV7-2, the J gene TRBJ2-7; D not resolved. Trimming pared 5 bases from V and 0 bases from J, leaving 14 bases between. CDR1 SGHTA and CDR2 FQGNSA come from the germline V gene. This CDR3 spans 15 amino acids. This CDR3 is CASSMSLIRSYEQYF. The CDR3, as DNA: TGTGCCAGCAGCATGTCTCTTATCCGCTCCTACGAGCAGTACTTC.

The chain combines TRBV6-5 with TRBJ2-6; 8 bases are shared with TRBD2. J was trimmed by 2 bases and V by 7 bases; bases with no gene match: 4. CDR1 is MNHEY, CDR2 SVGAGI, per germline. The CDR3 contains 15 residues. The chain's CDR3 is CASTSGGAGANVLTF. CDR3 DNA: TGTGCCAGCACCTCGGGGGGGGCTGGGGCCAACGTCCTGACTTTC.

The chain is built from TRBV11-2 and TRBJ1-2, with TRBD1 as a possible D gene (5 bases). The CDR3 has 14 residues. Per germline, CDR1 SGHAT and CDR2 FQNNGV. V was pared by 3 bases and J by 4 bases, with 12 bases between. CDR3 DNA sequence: TGTGCCAGCAGCTTGGGAGGGGTAGGCTATGGCTACACCTTC. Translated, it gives CASSLGGVGYGYTF.

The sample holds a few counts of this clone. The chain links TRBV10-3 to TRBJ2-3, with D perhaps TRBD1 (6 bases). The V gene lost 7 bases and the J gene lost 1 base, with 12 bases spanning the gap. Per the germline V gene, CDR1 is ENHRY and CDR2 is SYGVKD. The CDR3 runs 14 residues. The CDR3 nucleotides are TGTGCCATCAACAGGGATTTGGGCACAGATACGCAGTATTTT. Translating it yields CAINRDLGTDTQYF.

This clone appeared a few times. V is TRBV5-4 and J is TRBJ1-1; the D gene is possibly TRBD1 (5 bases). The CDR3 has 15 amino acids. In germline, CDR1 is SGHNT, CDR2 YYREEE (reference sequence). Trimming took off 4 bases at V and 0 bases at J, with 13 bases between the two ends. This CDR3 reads CASSTPTALNTEAFF. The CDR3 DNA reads TGTGCCAGCAGCACGCCGACAGCTCTGAACACTGAAGCTTTCTTT.

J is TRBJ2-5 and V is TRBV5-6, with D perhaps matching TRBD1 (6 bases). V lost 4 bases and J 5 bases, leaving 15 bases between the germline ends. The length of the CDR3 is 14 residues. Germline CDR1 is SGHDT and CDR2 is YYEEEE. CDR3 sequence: CASSGGQPGETQYF. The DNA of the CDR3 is TGTGCCAGCAGCGGCGGACAGCCTGGGGAGACCCAGTACTTC.

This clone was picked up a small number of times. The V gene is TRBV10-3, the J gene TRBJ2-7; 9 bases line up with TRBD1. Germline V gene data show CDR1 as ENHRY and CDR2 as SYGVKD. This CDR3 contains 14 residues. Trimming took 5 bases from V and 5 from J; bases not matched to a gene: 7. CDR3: CAISLDRGRDEQYF. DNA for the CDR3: TGTGCCATCAGTCTTGACAGGGGGAGGGACGAGCAGTACTTC.

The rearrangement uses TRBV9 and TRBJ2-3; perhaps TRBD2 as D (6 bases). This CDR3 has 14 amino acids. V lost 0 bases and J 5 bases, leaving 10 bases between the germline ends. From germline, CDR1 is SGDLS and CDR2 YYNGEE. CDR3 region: CASSVAGDVDTQYF. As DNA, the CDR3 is TGTGCCAGCAGCGTAGCGGGAGATGTAGATACGCAGTATTTT.

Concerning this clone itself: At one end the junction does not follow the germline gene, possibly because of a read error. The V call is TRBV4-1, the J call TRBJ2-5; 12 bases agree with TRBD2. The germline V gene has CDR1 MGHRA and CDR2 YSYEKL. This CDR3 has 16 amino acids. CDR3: CASSQEGTSGFRTQYF. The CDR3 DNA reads TGTGCCAGCAGCCAAGAGGGGACTAGCGGGTTTAGGACCCAGTACTTC.

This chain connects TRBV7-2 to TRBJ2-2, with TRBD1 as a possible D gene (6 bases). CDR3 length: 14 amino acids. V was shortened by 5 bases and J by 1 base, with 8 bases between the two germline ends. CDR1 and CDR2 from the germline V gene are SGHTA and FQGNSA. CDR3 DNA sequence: TGTGCCAGCAGCACGACAGGGAACACCGGGGAGCTGTTTTTT. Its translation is CASSTTGNTGELFF.

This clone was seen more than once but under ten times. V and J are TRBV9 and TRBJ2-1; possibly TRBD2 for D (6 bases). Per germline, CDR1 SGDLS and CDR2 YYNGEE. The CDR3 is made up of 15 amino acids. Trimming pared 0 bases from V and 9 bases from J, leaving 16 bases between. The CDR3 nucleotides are TGTGCCAGCAGCGTAGAGGGAGGTTCTCCAAGTGAGCAGTTCTTC. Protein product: CASSVEGGSPSEQFF.

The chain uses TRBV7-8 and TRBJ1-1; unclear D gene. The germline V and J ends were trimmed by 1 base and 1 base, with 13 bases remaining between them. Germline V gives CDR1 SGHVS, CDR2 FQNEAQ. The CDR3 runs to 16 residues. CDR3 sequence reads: CASSLVVPGPNTEAFF. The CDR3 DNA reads TGTGCCAGCAGCTTAGTCGTCCCTGGGCCGAACACTGAAGCTTTCTTT.

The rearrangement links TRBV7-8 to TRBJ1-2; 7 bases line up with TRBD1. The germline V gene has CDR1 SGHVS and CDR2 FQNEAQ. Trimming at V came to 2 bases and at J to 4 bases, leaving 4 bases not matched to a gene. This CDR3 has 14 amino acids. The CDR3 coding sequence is TGTGCCAGCAGCTTACCGGACAGGACCTATGGCTACACCTTC. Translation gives CASSLPDRTYGYTF.

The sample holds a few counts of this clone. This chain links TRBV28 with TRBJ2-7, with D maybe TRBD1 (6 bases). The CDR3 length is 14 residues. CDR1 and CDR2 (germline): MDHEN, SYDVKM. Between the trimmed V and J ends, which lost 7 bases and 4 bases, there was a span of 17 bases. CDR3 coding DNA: TGTGCCAGCACACCATCGACAGGCTATTACGAGCAGTACTTC. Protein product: CASTPSTGYYEQYF.

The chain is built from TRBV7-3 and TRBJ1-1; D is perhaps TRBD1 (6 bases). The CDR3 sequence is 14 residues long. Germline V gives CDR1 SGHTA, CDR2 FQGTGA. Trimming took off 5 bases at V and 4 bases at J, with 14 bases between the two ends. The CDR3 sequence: CASSRHGGLTEAFF. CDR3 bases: TGTGCCAGCAGCCGGCACGGGGGGCTCACTGAAGCTTTCTTT.

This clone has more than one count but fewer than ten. The CDR3 reads CASYRDSRETQYF. CDR3 DNA: TGTGCCAGCTACCGGGATAGTAGAGAGACCCAGTACTTC. V and J are TRBV6-6 and TRBJ2-5, with D perhaps matching TRBD2 (5 bases). Germline assignment: CDR1 MNHNY and CDR2 SVGAGI (reference sequence). The CDR3 contains 13 residues. V was trimmed by 8 bases and J by 4 bases, leaving 14 bases between them.

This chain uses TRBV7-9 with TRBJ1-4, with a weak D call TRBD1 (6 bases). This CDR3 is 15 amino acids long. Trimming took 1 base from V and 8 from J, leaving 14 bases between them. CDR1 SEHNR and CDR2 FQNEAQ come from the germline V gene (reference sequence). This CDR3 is CASSLGGHAAEKLFF. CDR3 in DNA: TGTGCCAGCAGCTTAGGGGGACACGCGGCGGAAAAACTGTTTTTT.

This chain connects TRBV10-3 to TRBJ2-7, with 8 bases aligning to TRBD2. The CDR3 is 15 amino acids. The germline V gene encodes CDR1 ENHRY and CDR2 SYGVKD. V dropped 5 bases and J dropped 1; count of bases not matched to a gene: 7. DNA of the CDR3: TGTGCCATCAGTCCGGGACTAGTACTGTCCTACGAGCAGTACTTC. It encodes CAISPGLVLSYEQYF.

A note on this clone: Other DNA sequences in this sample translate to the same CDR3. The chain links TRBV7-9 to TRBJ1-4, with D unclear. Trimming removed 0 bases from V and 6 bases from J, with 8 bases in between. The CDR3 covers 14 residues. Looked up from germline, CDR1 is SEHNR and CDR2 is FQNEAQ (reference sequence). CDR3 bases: TGTGCCAGCAGCTTAGCCAGTGGTGATGAAAAACTGTTTTTT. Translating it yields CASSLASGDEKLFF.

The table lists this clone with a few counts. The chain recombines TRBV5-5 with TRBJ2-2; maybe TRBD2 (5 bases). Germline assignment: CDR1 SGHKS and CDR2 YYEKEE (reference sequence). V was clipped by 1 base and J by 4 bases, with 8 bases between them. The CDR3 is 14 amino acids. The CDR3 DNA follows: TGTGCCAGCAGCTTGACGGGAATCACCGGGGAGCTGTTTTTT. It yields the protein CASSLTGITGELFF.

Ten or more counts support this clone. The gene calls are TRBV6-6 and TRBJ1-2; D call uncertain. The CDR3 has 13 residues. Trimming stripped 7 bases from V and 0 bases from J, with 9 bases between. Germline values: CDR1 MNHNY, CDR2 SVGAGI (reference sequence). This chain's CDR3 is CASKDGANYGYTF. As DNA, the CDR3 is TGTGCCAGCAAAGACGGAGCTAACTATGGCTACACCTTC.

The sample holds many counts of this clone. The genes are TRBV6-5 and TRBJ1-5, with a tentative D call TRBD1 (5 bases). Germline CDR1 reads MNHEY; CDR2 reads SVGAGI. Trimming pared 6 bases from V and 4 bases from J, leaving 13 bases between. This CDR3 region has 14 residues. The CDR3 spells CASSPRDGNQPQHF. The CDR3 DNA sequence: TGTGCCAGCAGCCCCAGGGATGGAAATCAGCCCCAGCATTTT.

The CDR3 DNA follows: TGCAGCGTTGTTCCGGACAGGTTTGAAGCTTTCTTT. Translated, it gives CSVVPDRFEAFF. This sequence joins TRBV29-1 and TRBJ1-1; 7 nucleotides line up with TRBD1. Per the germline V gene, CDR1 is SQVTM and CDR2 is ANQGSEA. The CDR3 consists of 12 residues. V was clipped by 4 bases and J by 7 bases; unmatched bases: 6.

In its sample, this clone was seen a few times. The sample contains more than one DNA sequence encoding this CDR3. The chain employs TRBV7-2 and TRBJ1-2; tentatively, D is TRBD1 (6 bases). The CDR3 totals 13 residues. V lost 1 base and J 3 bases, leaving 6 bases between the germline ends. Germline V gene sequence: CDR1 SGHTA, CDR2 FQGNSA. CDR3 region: CASSLGTDYGYTF. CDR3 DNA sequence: TGTGCCAGCAGCTTAGGGACAGACTATGGCTACACCTTC.

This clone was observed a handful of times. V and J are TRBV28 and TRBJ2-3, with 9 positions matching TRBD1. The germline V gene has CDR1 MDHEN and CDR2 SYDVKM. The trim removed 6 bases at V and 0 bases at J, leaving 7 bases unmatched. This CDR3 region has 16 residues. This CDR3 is CASREEQGASTDTQYF. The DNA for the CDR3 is TGTGCCAGCAGGGAGGAACAGGGGGCTAGCACAGATACGCAGTATTTT.

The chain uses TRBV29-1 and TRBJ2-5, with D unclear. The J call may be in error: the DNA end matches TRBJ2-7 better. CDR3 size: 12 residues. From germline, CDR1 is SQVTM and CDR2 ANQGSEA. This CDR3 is CSVRGNFYEQYF. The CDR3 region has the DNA TGCAGCGTCCGCGGAAATTTCTACGAGCAGTACTTC.